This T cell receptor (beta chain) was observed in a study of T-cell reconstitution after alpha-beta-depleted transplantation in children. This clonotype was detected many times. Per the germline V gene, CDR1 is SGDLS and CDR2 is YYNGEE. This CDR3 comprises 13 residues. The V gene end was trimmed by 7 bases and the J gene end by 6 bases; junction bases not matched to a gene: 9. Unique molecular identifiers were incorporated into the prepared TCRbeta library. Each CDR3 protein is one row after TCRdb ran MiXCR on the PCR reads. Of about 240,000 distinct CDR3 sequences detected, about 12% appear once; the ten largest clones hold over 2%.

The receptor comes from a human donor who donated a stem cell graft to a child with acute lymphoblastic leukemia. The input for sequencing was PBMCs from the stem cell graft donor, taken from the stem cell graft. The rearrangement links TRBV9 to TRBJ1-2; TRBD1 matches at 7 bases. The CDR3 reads CASFTPTGNGYTF. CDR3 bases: TGTGCCAGCTTTACCCCGACAGGGAATGGCTACACCTTC.